This T cell receptor (beta chain) appears in the sequencing data of a study of tumor-infiltrating lymphocytes in primary liver carcinoma. Study-level results: Reduced overlap was seen in tumor-adjacent and tumor-blood pairs versus tumor region pairs.

Comment on this clonotype: No antigen is known for it. This clone may be a read error of a much larger clone one base away.

The input was 500 ng total RNA; TCR beta cDNA was made from it with a constant-region primer. Slightly modified ARM-PCR with three nested multiplex PCR rounds yielded TCR beta libraries. The first two PCR rounds used TRBV1-TRBV30 forward primers with a C-beta reverse primer, nine to eleven cycles each. TCRdb independently ran MiXCR on the multiplex PCR reads; one entry per CDR3 protein. The sample holds just under 55,000 distinct CDR3 sequences, over 70% seen once. The CDR3 runs to 13 residues. CDR1 is SGHTA, CDR2 FQGTGA, per germline. V lost 2 bases to trimming and J lost 6 bases, with 11 bases between them. Both RNA and DNA were isolated together from roughly 20-30 mg of bulk tissue that had not been sorted. Surgeons treated the primary liver carcinoma of the patients by surgical resection. Patients were chronically HBV-infected and treatment-naive.

The source material was liver tumor tissue from sampling region 2. The subset denotes: tumor region T2, inferior pole. The source of this sequence is a man aged 35 to 55 with primary liver carcinoma and hepatitis B virus infection. The J gene is TRBJ2-7, the V gene TRBV7-3; D ambiguous. The CDR3 bases are TGTGCCAGCAGCTTAGCGGTTTGGGCCGAGCAGTACTTC. Translating it yields CASSLAVWAEQYF.